The rows below give T cell receptor beta chains drawn from one sample of a study of OX40 agonist ivuxolimab in advanced cancers. The table came from immunoSEQ multiplex PCR; TCRdb's copy has only in-frame clones and leaves some out. There are more than 80,000 clones in the sample; just under 95% occur only once, and roughly 0.27% lies in the top ten. The sample here was CD4+ or CD8+ T cells sorted from blood, taken in a trial of the OX40 agonist ivuxolimab. These receptors originate from an adult with an advanced solid tumor such as melanoma, head and neck, liver or kidney cancer. The CDR3 runs from the conserved cysteine through the conserved F or W. The order of the fields is clone size, D gene, V gene, J gene, CDR3 protein, CDR3 DNA. A D gene is named only where the DNA matches it firmly. Some rows have no size entry. The others give once, few or many, or a class for an expanded clone.

>.|.|TRBV6-8|TRBJ1-3
CASSYLGRNTIYF
TGTGCCAGCAGTTACCTTGGTCGAAACACCATATATTTT
>once|.|TRBV28|TRBJ2-7
CASSPPRGHRSSYEQYF
TGTGCCAGCAGTCCGCCAAGGGGACATAGGAGCTCCTACGAGCAGTACTTC
>.|.|TRBV29-1|TRBJ2-5
CSDGDLTSPQETQYF
TGCAGCGACGGGGACCTCACTTCTCCTCAAGAGACCCAGTACTTC
>.|TRBD1|TRBV28|TRBJ1-1
CASSSTGSSTEAFF
TGTGCCAGCAGTTCGACAGGGAGCAGCACTGAAGCTTTCTTT
>.|.|TRBV9|TRBJ1-2
CASSTSTLTGGYTF
TGTGCCAGCAGCACAAGTACTTTAACAGGGGGCTACACCTTC
>.|.|TRBV28|TRBJ1-6
CASQGPRETLHF
TGTGCCAGCCAAGGGCCTCGGGAGACCCTCCACTTT
>.|TRBD1|TRBV28|TRBJ2-2
CATGTVNTGELFF
TGTGCCACTGGGACAGTGAACACCGGGGAGCTGTTTTTT
>once|TRBD2|TRBV6-5|TRBJ2-2
CASTGGTGELFF
TGTGCCAGCACGGGGGGCACCGGGGAGCTGTTTTTT
>.|.|TRBV5-4|TRBJ1-2
CASSTGGTGPIRGYTF
TGTGCCAGCAGCACAGGCGGAACAGGCCCTATACGTGGCTACACCTTC
>.|TRBD1|TRBV28|TRBJ1-5
CASSLGQGAGQPQHF
TGTGCCAGCAGTTTAGGACAGGGGGCCGGGCAGCCCCAGCATTTT
>.|.|TRBV7-2|TRBJ1-2
CASTPLTVTGGYTF
TGTGCCAGCACCCCGTTGACAGTAACCGGAGGCTACACCTTC
>.|.|TRBV28|TRBJ1-1
CASSFRANTEAFF
TGTGCCAGCAGTTTTAGAGCTAACACTGAAGCTTTCTTT
>once|.|TRBV30|TRBJ1-3
CAWRETASFGNTIYF
TGTGCCTGGAGGGAAACAGCTAGTTTTGGAAACACCATATATTTT